A selection of T cell receptor beta chains follows, all from one sample in a study of T cell responses to AZD1222 COVID-19 vaccine. The method was immunoSEQ multiplex PCR; TCRdb's version includes in-frame clones alone and lacks a portion of them. Among 90,000 to 120,000 clones listed, around 90% were seen once. Sequencing used peripheral blood, obtained on day 0 of AZD1222 vaccination. The receptors were gathered from an adult in good health. The CDR3 runs from the conserved cysteine through the conserved F or W. A D gene is named only where the DNA matches it firmly. The size entry is marked missing in some rows and otherwise reads once, few, many or a size class.

>TRBV2|.|TRBJ1-5|.
CATHRDPNQPQHF
TGTGCCACCCACAGGGATCCCAATCAGCCCCAGCATTTT
>TRBV9|TRBD1|TRBJ1-6|.
CASSVGQLDNSPLHF
TGTGCCAGCAGCGTGGGACAGCTAGATAATTCACCCCTCCACTTT
>TRBV6-5|.|TRBJ1-2|.
CASSYSISNYGYTF
TGTGCCAGCAGTTACTCGATCAGCAACTATGGCTACACCTTC
>TRBV11-3|.|TRBJ2-7|.
CASSLMRSYAYEQYF
TGTGCCAGCAGCTTAATGCGGAGTTACGCGTACGAGCAGTACTTC
>TRBV4-1|.|TRBJ1-4|.
CASSLGGFRGNATNEKLFF
TGCGCCAGCAGCCTGGGAGGATTTCGGGGGAACGCAACTAATGAAAAACTGTTTTTT
>TRBV5-1|.|TRBJ1-1|.
CASSFTGLRNTEAFF
TGCGCCAGCAGCTTCACTGGACTGAGGAACACTGAAGCTTTCTTT
>TRBV19|TRBD1|TRBJ1-4|.
CASSYHTPGQGNEKLFF
TGTGCCAGTAGTTACCACACCCCGGGACAGGGTAATGAAAAACTGTTTTTT
>TRBV6-5|.|TRBJ1-1|.
CASSYSGGADTEAFF
TGTGCCAGCAGTTACTCAGGGGGGGCCGACACTGAAGCTTTCTTT
>TRBV18|TRBD1|TRBJ1-2|once
CASSPNDRGRYGYTF
TGTGCCAGCTCACCTAACGACAGGGGACGGTATGGCTACACCTTC
>TRBV24-1|.|TRBJ2-6|.
CATSDLLSGANVLTF
TGTGCCACCAGTGACCTGTTATCTGGGGCCAACGTCCTGACTTTC
>TRBV10-3|.|TRBJ1-1|.
CAIRGVTEAFF
TGTGCCATCAGGGGTGTCACTGAAGCTTTCTTT
>TRBV19|.|TRBJ2-5|.
CATSKVSEGPRETQYF
TGTGCCACTTCGAAGGTTTCGGAGGGCCCTCGAGAGACCCAGTACTTC
>TRBV23-1|TRBD1|TRBJ1-5|.
CASSQSKVEGGQSNQPQHF
TGCGCCAGCAGTCAATCGAAGGTGGAAGGGGGCCAGAGCAATCAGCCCCAGCATTTT
>TRBV11-2|.|TRBJ1-1|.
CASSLVSARVAFF
TGTGCCAGCAGCTTAGTTTCGGCTCGGGTAGCTTTCTTT
>TRBV2|TRBD1|TRBJ1-2|few
CASLGQVGEDYGYTF
TGTGCCAGCCTCGGACAGGTGGGGGAAGACTATGGCTACACCTTC
>TRBV28|.|TRBJ1-4|.
CASRPGGALATNEKLFF
TGTGCCAGCAGGCCGGGTGGGGCTCTAGCAACTAATGAAAAACTGTTTTTT
>TRBV6-2/TRBV6-3|.|TRBJ1-2|.
CASSSPTNYGYTF
TGTGCCAGCAGTTCTCCTACTAACTATGGCTACACCTTC
>TRBV5-6|.|TRBJ2-7|.
CASSLEGRGYEQYF
TGTGCCAGCAGCTTAGAGGGCAGGGGTTACGAGCAGTACTTC
>TRBV5-4|.|TRBJ2-3|.
CASSFLASRADTQYF
TGTGCCAGCAGCTTCCTAGCGTCCCGTGCAGATACGCAGTATTTT
>TRBV6-2/TRBV6-3|.|TRBJ1-2|.
CASSGAPMRGGYGYTF
TGTGCCAGCAGTGGCGCCCCAATGAGGGGAGGCTATGGCTACACCTTC
>TRBV28|.|TRBJ1-1|.
CASSSPQGRGAFF
TGTGCCAGCAGTTCTCCTCAGGGGAGAGGAGCTTTCTTT
>TRBV12-3/TRBV12-4|.|TRBJ1-2|.
CASTQQGGYGYTF
TGTGCCAGCACCCAGCAGGGAGGCTATGGCTACACCTTC
>TRBV5-1|.|TRBJ2-5|.
CASSLAYGSGQGVRETQYF
TGCGCCAGCAGCTTGGCCTACGGATCCGGGCAGGGCGTACGAGAGACCCAGTACTTC
>TRBV29-1|.|TRBJ1-3|.
CSVEGAGQGNTIYF
TGCAGCGTTGAAGGGGCAGGGCAAGGAAACACCATATATTTT
>TRBV3-1/TRBV3-2|TRBD1|TRBJ1-5|.
CASSQGGQGQPQHF
TGTGCCAGCAGCCAAGGGGGACAGGGGCAGCCCCAGCATTTT
>TRBV2|.|TRBJ1-2|.
CASQVGNRLAGYTF
TGTGCCAGCCAAGTGGGCAACAGGCTGGCTGGCTACACCTTC
>TRBV27|.|TRBJ1-6|.
CASSWGAPNYYNSPLHF
TGTGCCAGCAGTTGGGGGGCCCCCAACTATTATAATTCACCCCTCCACTTT
>TRBV6-1|.|TRBJ2-7|.
CASSELGGGYEQYF
TGTGCCAGCAGTGAACTAGGAGGGGGCTACGAGCAGTACTTC
>TRBV27|TRBD2|TRBJ2-3|.
CASSLWGPGGALDTQYF
TGTGCCAGCAGTTTATGGGGACCCGGGGGGGCCTTAGATACGCAGTATTTT
>TRBV4-1|.|TRBJ1-5|.
CASSPSPLLQPQHF
TGCGCCAGCAGCCCCTCCCCTTTACTTCAGCCCCAGCATTTT
>TRBV7-3|.|TRBJ1-2|.
CASSLGEYGYTF
TGTGCCAGCAGCTTAGGGGAATATGGCTACACCTTC
>TRBV18|TRBD1|TRBJ2-7|.
CASSPGQGSNEQYF
TGTGCCAGCTCCCCCGGACAGGGTAGCAACGAGCAGTACTTC
>TRBV3-1/TRBV3-2|TRBD1|TRBJ1-3|.
CASSPVGDRGLSGNTIYF
TGTGCCAGCAGCCCCGTGGGGGACAGGGGACTTAGCGGAAACACCATATATTTT
>TRBV28|.|TRBJ1-1|.
CASSPLFEGRMNTEAFF
TGTGCCAGCAGTCCCCTATTTGAGGGGCGGATGAACACTGAAGCTTTCTTT
>TRBV28|.|TRBJ1-1|.
CASRTGGRLTEAFF
TGTGCCAGCAGGACTGGGGGGCGGCTGACTGAAGCTTTCTTT
>TRBV18|.|TRBJ1-1|.
CASSSGGNTEAFF
TGTGCCAGCTCATCGGGGGGGAACACTGAAGCTTTCTTT
>TRBV12-3/TRBV12-4|TRBD2|TRBJ2-7|.
CARVAGGPYEQYF
TGTGCCAGGGTAGCGGGGGGACCCTACGAGCAGTACTTC
>TRBV7-9|.|TRBJ1-1|.
CASSLGISYNTEAFF
TGTGCCAGCAGCTTAGGGATATCTTACAACACTGAAGCTTTCTTT
>TRBV25-1|.|TRBJ2-1|few
CASRPGGRENIGEQFF
TGTGCCAGCAGACCGGGGGGCAGGGAGAACATTGGTGAGCAGTTCTTC
>TRBV6-5|TRBD1|TRBJ1-2|.
CASSYFRQGARYGYTF
TGTGCCAGCAGTTACTTCAGGCAGGGGGCGAGGTATGGCTACACCTTC
>TRBV12-3/TRBV12-4|.|TRBJ2-1|.
CASSSSSYNEQFF
TGTGCCAGCAGTTCAAGCTCCTACAATGAGCAGTTCTTC
>TRBV6-2/TRBV6-3|TRBD2|TRBJ2-7|.
CASSYSGPGNGRGYYEQYF
TGTGCCAGCAGTTACTCGGGCCCAGGGAACGGGCGGGGGTACTACGAGCAGTACTTC
>TRBV6-6|TRBD1|TRBJ1-1|.
CASSLLPGGGTGNTEAFF
TGTGCCAGCAGTCTACTCCCAGGCGGGGGGACAGGGAACACTGAAGCTTTCTTT